Listed below are T cell receptor beta chains from one sample, sequenced in a study of shared clonotypes between healthy human individuals. Sequenced by immunoSEQ multiplex PCR; TCRdb stores in-frame clones only, minus some. The sample comprises about 1,800,000 clones, about 95% of which are singletons, and approximately 1% rests with the top ten. The sample comprised naive CD8+ T cells sorted from blood. Source of these receptors: a man in his late teens or twenties in good health. Each CDR3 is given with its conserved first and last residue. Size tells how often a clone was seen (once, few, many) or the class of an expanded clone, and some rows leave it out.

V	size	J	CDR3
TRBV2	-	TRBJ1-1	CASSEATGLEAFF
TRBV10-3	-	TRBJ2-7	CAIRETGSYEQYF
TRBV4-1	-	TRBJ2-5	CASRRTAIQETQYF
TRBV7-8	-	TRBJ2-7	CASSPRLAGVISEQYF
TRBV9	-	TRBJ2-1	CASSASGLRDEQFF
TRBV6-1	-	TRBJ2-7	CASSELTGSGEQYF
TRBV7-9	-	TRBJ2-3	CASSPQSTDTQYF
TRBV28	once	TRBJ1-5	CASRVEGLSNQPQHF
TRBV14	-	TRBJ2-7	CASSQGLGTGTDYEQYF
TRBV5-6	-	TRBJ2-4	CASSLSRNSKNIQYF
TRBV13	-	TRBJ2-3	CASSYTLDTQYF
TRBV19	-	TRBJ1-3	CASRPKGRVNTIYF
TRBV2	few	TRBJ1-6	CASKGRDSYNSPLHF
TRBV7-8	-	TRBJ1-2	CASSFFVGQGLFNYGYTF
TRBV4-1	-	TRBJ1-1	CASSQAGTGLNTEAFF
TRBV6-5	-	TRBJ2-1	CASSYSPGEYNEQFF
TRBV30	-	TRBJ2-1	CAWSVGLADYNEQFF
TRBV28	-	TRBJ1-4	CASSPDVGEKLFF
TRBV11-2	-	TRBJ2-1	CASSLEVHNEQFF
TRBV6-5	-	TRBJ2-7	CASTPDRGSDEQYF
TRBV6-4	-	TRBJ1-1	CASSDLGQSQNLNTEAFF
TRBV4-3	-	TRBJ2-7	CASSQDRAWQGYEQYF
TRBV27	-	TRBJ2-3	CASSPPHGGAPDTQYF
TRBV13	-	TRBJ2-1	CASSPTSVNEQFF
TRBV15	-	TRBJ1-5	CATSRSDRGDQPQHF
TRBV7-8	once	TRBJ1-1	CASSYLEGNTEAFF
TRBV12-5	once	TRBJ2-7	CASGWVADEQYF
TRBV7-9	-	TRBJ2-3	CASSLSYSRGANTDTQYF
TRBV4-3	-	TRBJ2-7	CASSPSLAGEYYEQYF
TRBV5-8	-	TRBJ2-7	CASSRPGQGTYEQYF
TRBV19	-	TRBJ2-7	CATESRDSYEQYF
TRBV6-5	-	TRBJ2-7	CASSGGQGPPYEQYF
TRBV13	-	TRBJ1-2	CASSFGRGYTF
TRBV7-9	-	TRBJ2-4	CASSLVADRGETKNIQYF
TRBV13	-	TRBJ1-5	CASSSSTGDQPQHF
TRBV2	-	TRBJ2-7	CASSLVTYEQYF
TRBV7-9	-	TRBJ1-1	CASSLYTGGAKDTEAFF
TRBV9	-	TRBJ2-1	CASSGSGGHNEQFF
TRBV4-1	-	TRBJ1-1	CASSQAHTFNTEAFF
TRBV5-6	-	TRBJ2-1	CASRLAGHYNEQFF
TRBV20-1	-	TRBJ2-1	CSAREDREQFF
TRBV10-2	-	TRBJ2-2	CASSERGVRVYTGELFF
TRBV7-9	-	TRBJ1-2	CASSSFMASRIYGYTF
TRBV7-8	-	TRBJ1-1	CASSSGQDTEAFF
TRBV4-3	-	TRBJ2-3	CASSQTGQYTDTQYF
TRBV19	-	TRBJ2-6	CASSMVRQGSGANVLTF
TRBV7-9	-	TRBJ2-7	CASSPASGSATYEQYF
TRBV11-2	-	TRBJ2-7	CASSTGSLSYEQYF
TRBV7-2	-	TRBJ2-5	CASSLEGRGRAGETQYF
TRBV5-8	-	TRBJ2-1	CASSWEQGTYNEQFF